This T cell receptor beta chain was obtained from a study of Ad26.COV2.S vaccination and SARS-CoV-2 variants. Overall study context: Ad26.COV2.S given intramuscularly, once or twice 56 days apart.

Treatment defined: some 20 received Ad26.COV2.S at low or high dose, single or two shots; several received placebo; per-sample allocation not given. Sampling was performed 63 days after the first vaccine or placebo injection. Assay used: immunoSEQ multiplex PCR; TCRdb lists only in-frame clones, some missing. The sample lists around 450,000 clones, 90% occurring once. Per germline, CDR1 LNHDA and CDR2 SQIVND (reference sequence). V shed 6 bases and J shed 9 bases, with 11 bases lying between them. The CDR3 totals 12 residues. This sample comprised peripheral blood, obtained in a trial of Ad26.COV2.S vaccine versus placebo. This clonotype was sampled from a person between 18 and 65 years old who received the Ad26.COV2.S COVID-19 vaccine or a placebo. This chain uses TRBV19 with TRBJ2-2; D may match TRBD1 or TRBD2 (5 bases each). The CDR3 DNA is TGTGCCAGTAGAGAGGGGTTCCGGGAGCTGTTTTTT. It codes for CASREGFRELFF.